The 17 T cell receptor beta chains below come from one sample, sequenced in a study of T cells in Graves' hyperthyroidism and ophthalmopathy. Using RNA transcripts as the source, TCR beta CDR3 regions were amplified. During a first-round RT-PCR of the TCR CDR3, the HTBI primer set was used. From the multiplex PCR reads, TCRdb called clonotypes with MiXCR, one entry per CDR3 protein. The table lists over 200,000 distinct CDR3 sequences, around 20% of them singletons. Input material: blood. Receptors were obtained from a man aged 35-49 years with Graves' hyperthyroidism.

This clonotype was counted ten times or more. The rearrangement joins TRBV7-2 to TRBJ1-4, with 9 bases identical to TRBD1. V shed 5 bases, J shed 7 bases, and the junction held 5 bases outside the gene matches. The CDR3 totals 14 residues. Looked up from germline, CDR1 is SGHTA and CDR2 is FQGNSA. This CDR3 is CASSPGQGREKLFF. In nucleotides, the CDR3 is TGTGCCAGCAGCCCAGGACAGGGGCGTGAAAAACTGTTTTTT. The whole variable domain, remainder taken from reference TRBV7-2 and TRBJ1-4, is GAGVSQSPSNKVTEKGKDVELRCDPISGHTALYWYRQSLGQGLEFLIYFQGNSAPDKSGLPSDRFSAERTGGSVSTLTIQRTQQEDSAVYLCASSPGQGREKLFFGSGTQLSVL.

This clonotype has a count of ten or more. V is TRBV7-3 and J is TRBJ2-4; 7 nucleotides agree with TRBD1. V gave up 4 bases and J gave up 7 bases; unmatched junction bases: 10. Germline V CDR1 and CDR2: SGHTA, FQGTGA. The CDR3 runs to 15 residues. CDR3 in amino acids: CASSSTRTGENIQYF. The CDR3 nucleotides read TGTGCCAGCAGCTCGACCCGGACAGGAGAGAACATTCAGTACTTC.

V and J are TRBV9 and TRBJ1-1; D is ambiguous. Deletions cut 0 bases from V and 1 base from J, with 10 bases between. This CDR3 region has 15 residues. Germline CDR1 SGDLS, CDR2 YYNGEE. CDR3 sequence reads: CASSVGPDPNTEAFF. The DNA for the CDR3 is TGTGCCAGCAGCGTAGGCCCGGACCCGAACACTGAAGCTTTCTTT. Supplemented by reference TRBV9 and TRBJ1-1, the full variable domain reads DSGVTQTPKHLITATGQRVTLRCSPRSGDLSVYWYQQSLDQGLQFLIQYYNGEERAKGNILERFSAQQFPDLHSELNLSSLELGDSALYFCASSVGPDPNTEAFFGQGTRLTVV.

This clonotype appeared many times. The V call is TRBV20-1, the J call TRBJ1-6; D ambiguous. CDR1 and CDR2 (germline): DFQATT, SNEGSKA (reference sequence). V was cut by 0 bases and J by 0 bases, with 3 bases left in between. The CDR3 has 14 residues. Here the CDR3 reads CSAREGSYNSPLHF. The CDR3 DNA sequence: TGCAGTGCTAGAGAGGGCTCCTATAATTCACCCCTCCACTTT.

This clonotype was detected ten times or more. The CDR3 loop reads CASNSRGRGAYEQYF. The CDR3 bases are TGTGCCAGCAACTCCCGGGGCAGGGGGGCCTACGAGCAGTACTTC. The chain is built from TRBV6-2 or TRBV6-3 and TRBJ2-7; tentatively, D is TRBD1 (7 bases). The CDR3 spans 15 residues. Germline CDR1 and CDR2: MNHEY and SVGEGT. The V end lost 7 bases, the J end lost 2 bases, and 18 bases lay between the germline ends.

This clonotype has at least ten counts. The J gene is TRBJ2-5, the V gene TRBV15; 13 bases agree with TRBD2. Looked up from germline, CDR1 is LNHNV and CDR2 is YYDKDF (reference sequence). Unmatched junction bases numbered 5, after V lost 1 base and J lost 0 bases. The CDR3 runs 18 residues. CDR3 bases: TGTGCCACCAGCAGAGGACTAGCGGGGGGCCCGTACCAAGAGACCCAGTACTTC. Its translation is CATSRGLAGGPYQETQYF.

The table lists this clonotype with a count of one. The rearrangement joins TRBV2 to TRBJ2-5, with 11 bases matching TRBD2. The ends lost 7 bases at V and 1 base at J; junction bases unmatched: 11. The CDR3 has 17 amino acids. The germline gives CDR1 SNHLY, CDR2 FYNNEI. The CDR3 region is CASTLGTSGPIQETQYF. CDR3 nucleotides: TGTGCCAGCACCCTTGGGACTAGCGGACCTATCCAAGAGACCCAGTACTTC.

This chain joins TRBV9 and TRBJ2-5; D not certain. The germline V and J ends were trimmed by 0 bases and 3 bases, with 6 bases remaining between them. In germline, CDR1 is SGDLS, CDR2 YYNGEE. CDR3 length: 13 amino acids. CDR3 sequence: CASSVGAEETQYF. In DNA form, the CDR3 reads TGTGCCAGCAGCGTAGGAGCAGAAGAGACCCAGTACTTC.

This clonotype was picked up many times. The rearrangement uses TRBV6-2 or TRBV6-3 and TRBJ1-2; D not resolved. Germline CDR1 is MNHEY and CDR2 is SVGEGT. V lost 5 bases, J lost 2 bases, and 12 bases lay in between. The CDR3 has 14 amino acids. CDR3 DNA sequence: TGTGCCAGCAGTCGGGTCCAGGAGAACTATGGCTACACCTTC. Residues: CASSRVQENYGYTF.

This clonotype was counted many times. The chain uses TRBV28 and TRBJ2-1; either TRBD1 or TRBD2 may supply D (5 bases each). This CDR3 is built from 16 residues. Germline V gene sequence: CDR1 MDHEN, CDR2 SYDVKM. V was shortened by 10 bases and J by 8 bases, with 27 bases between the two germline ends. The CDR3 region is CAILAWGSFGQDEQFF. The CDR3 DNA reads as TGTGCCATCTTGGCCTGGGGGAGCTTTGGGCAAGATGAGCAGTTCTTC.

The chain recombines TRBV14 with TRBJ2-2; no clear D. CDR3 size: 13 residues. V lost 4 bases and J 3 bases, leaving 6 bases between the germline ends. Looked up from germline, CDR1 is SGHDN and CDR2 is FVKESK. The CDR3, as DNA: TGTGCCAGCAGCCTCCTTCACACCGGGGAGCTGTTTTTT. Protein: CASSLLHTGELFF.

This clonotype occurred a few times. Possible read error: a much larger clone is one base away. The genes are TRBV2 and TRBJ2-7; 7 bases align to TRBD2. CDR3 length: 12 residues. The germline V gene has CDR1 SNHLY and CDR2 FYNNEI. The CDR3 loop reads CACSVWGGEQYF. The CDR3 region has the DNA TGTGCCTGCAGTGTATGGGGGGGGGAGCAGTACTTC.

The table lists this clonotype with many counts. V and J are TRBV28 and TRBJ1-1; 8 bases match TRBD1. V lost 5 bases to trimming and J lost 0 bases; unmatched junction nucleotides: 5. CDR3 length: 15 amino acids. The germline gives CDR1 MDHEN, CDR2 SYDVKM. The CDR3 spells CASSPGDRMNTEAFF. CDR3 DNA sequence: TGTGCCAGCAGTCCCGGGGACAGGATGAACACTGAAGCTTTCTTT.

This clonotype was seen many times. The rearrangement uses TRBV7-2 and TRBJ1-2; D is unresolved. The ends were cut back, 1 base at V and 0 bases at J, with 15 bases in the middle. This CDR3 comprises 17 residues. Germline CDR1 reads SGHTA; CDR2 reads FQGNSA. CDR3 sequence (DNA): TGTGCCAGCAGCTTAGGCTGGAGCTCGGATACTAACTATGGCTACACCTTC. As protein: CASSLGWSSDTNYGYTF.

This clonotype was seen many times. The rearrangement links TRBV24-1 to TRBJ2-1, with 10 bases fitting TRBD2. The CDR3 runs to 17 residues. The V gene's germline CDR1 is KGHDR and CDR2 SFDVKD. V was pared by 3 bases and J by 7 bases, with 11 bases of the junction left unmatched. The CDR3, as DNA: TGTGCCACCAGTGATAGCGGGGGGGCCGGGTTTGAGAATGAGCAGTTCTTC. Its translation is CATSDSGGAGFENEQFF.

V usage is TRBV5-1 and J usage is TRBJ2-5; D unresolved. This CDR3 contains 9 residues. V lost 7 bases and J lost 2, with 0 bases in between. Germline-derived CDR1 and CDR2 are SGHRS and YFSETQ. CDR3 in amino acids: CASQETQYF. The CDR3 nucleotides are TGCGCCAGCCAAGAGACCCAGTACTTC.

This clonotype was seen ten or more times. The gene calls are TRBV6-2 or TRBV6-3 and TRBJ2-3, with 9 bases that match TRBD2. Germline CDR1 is MNHEY and CDR2 is SVGEGT. The J segment lost 3 bases and the V segment lost 5 bases, leaving 3 bases of the junction unmatched. This CDR3 is 14 amino acids long. CDR3 loop: CASSGLARTDTQYF. As DNA, the CDR3 is TGTGCCAGCAGTGGACTAGCGCGTACAGATACGCAGTATTTT.